A single sample gave rise to the 27 T cell receptor beta chains below, sequenced in a study of blood T cell repertoires in COVID-19. Assay used: immunoSEQ multiplex PCR; TCRdb lists only in-frame clones, some missing. The sample consists of 200,000 to 250,000 clones, around 87% of them appearing once. The sequencing sample was made of PBMCs or T cells enriched from blood (not recorded which). All receptors derive from a man aged 25 to 45 who had been exposed to COVID-19.

The genes are TRBV11-3 and TRBJ1-1; no definite D call. The CDR3 has 13 residues. The germline V and J ends were trimmed by 5 bases and 4 bases, with 11 bases remaining between them. The V gene's germline CDR1 is SGHNT and CDR2 YENEEA. Written as DNA, the CDR3 is TGTGCCAGCAGCCCCTCTGAGTCCACTGAAGCTTTCTTT. It yields the protein CASSPSESTEAFF.

The chain is built from TRBV15 and TRBJ2-2, with 8 bases aligning to TRBD1. Germline loops: CDR1 LNHNV, CDR2 YYDKDF (reference sequence). This CDR3 contains 17 residues. Unmatched junction bases numbered 9, after V lost 3 bases and J lost 3 bases. This chain's CDR3 is CATSSLTSGGDTGELFF. DNA for the CDR3: TGTGCCACCAGCAGCCTTACATCAGGGGGCGACACCGGGGAGCTGTTTTTT. Full variable domain (remainder filled in from reference TRBV15 and TRBJ2-2): DAMVIQNPRYQVTQFGKPVTLSCSQTLNHNVMYWYQQKSSQAPKLLFHYYDKDFNNEADTPDNFQSRRPNTSFCFLDIRSPGLGDTAMYLCATSSLTSGGDTGELFFGEGSRLTVL.

The rearrangement joins TRBV11-2 to TRBJ2-3, with a possible D match to TRBD2 (5 bases). The CDR3 consists of 15 residues. In germline, CDR1 is SGHAT, CDR2 FQNNGV. V was shortened by 5 bases and J by 1 base, with 13 bases between the two germline ends. CDR3 nucleotides: TGTGCCAGCAGCCAGGAGTACGGGGGCACAGATACGCAGTATTTT. It translates to CASSQEYGGTDTQYF.

This clone was found once. The V gene is TRBV27, the J gene TRBJ2-5, with a possible D match to TRBD2 (6 bases). The CDR3 consists of 14 residues. V dropped 3 bases and J dropped 1 base, with 9 bases sitting between them. CDR1 and CDR2 (germline): MNHEY, SMNVEV (reference sequence). In nucleotides, the CDR3 is TGTGCCAGCAGTTTGAATAGCGGCCAAGAGACCCAGTACTTC. It specifies CASSLNSGQETQYF.

The chain links TRBV14 to TRBJ2-1, with D possibly TRBD2 on 7 matching bases. This CDR3 comprises 16 residues. CDR1 and CDR2 from the germline V gene are SGHDN and FVKESK. Trimming left V 4 bases short and J 2 bases short, with 15 bases between. CDR3 amino acids: CASSLVGGATYNEQFF. CDR3 coding DNA: TGTGCCAGCAGCCTTGTTGGGGGGGCAACCTACAATGAGCAGTTCTTC.

This clone was counted once. The rearrangement links TRBV9 to TRBJ2-2; D possibly corresponds to TRBD2 (5 bases). Germline values: CDR1 SGDLS, CDR2 YYNGEE. Between the trimmed V and J ends, which lost 0 bases and 5 bases, there was a span of 14 bases. The CDR3 has 16 residues. The CDR3 protein is CASSVGAGPWTGELFF. The CDR3 nucleotides are TGTGCCAGCAGCGTAGGGGCGGGTCCGTGGACCGGGGAGCTGTTTTTT.

The chain employs TRBV18 and TRBJ1-1, with 7 bases aligning to TRBD1. Germline lookup yields CDR1 KGHSH and CDR2 LQKENI. This CDR3 comprises 15 residues. V dropped 6 bases and J dropped 0; count of bases not matched to a gene: 7. This CDR3 reads CASSPVQGLNTEAFF. The CDR3 DNA reads TGTGCCAGCTCTCCCGTACAGGGGCTGAACACTGAAGCTTTCTTT.

The gene calls are TRBV15 and TRBJ2-3, with 10 bases that match TRBD2. The CDR3 sequence is 16 residues long. The V gene's germline CDR1 is LNHNV and CDR2 YYDKDF (reference sequence). V lost 3 bases, J lost 4 bases, and 7 bases stayed unmatched. This CDR3 is CATSRKSGGAPDTQYF. DNA of the CDR3: TGTGCCACCAGCAGGAAAAGCGGGGGGGCTCCAGATACGCAGTATTTT.

This sequence joins TRBV4-1 and TRBJ1-5; TRBD1 aligns across 10 bases. V dropped 4 bases and J dropped 9; count of bases not matched to a gene: 9. Germline V lookup: CDR1 MGHRA, CDR2 YSYEKL. CDR3 size: 15 residues. Here the CDR3 DNA reads TGCGCCAGCAGCCTCGACAGGGGGCGGGGGTGGCCCCAGCATTTT. It translates to CASSLDRGRGWPQHF.

CDR3 region: CAWSVLILGEAFF. The CDR3, as DNA: TGTGCCTGGAGTGTACTAATTCTTGGGGAAGCTTTCTTT. V usage is TRBV30 and J usage is TRBJ1-1; D is ambiguous. The CDR3 is made up of 13 amino acids. In germline, CDR1 is GTSNPN, CDR2 SVGIG (reference sequence). The germline V and J ends were trimmed by 0 bases and 8 bases, with 13 bases remaining between them.

The V gene is TRBV6-5, the J gene TRBJ2-7; a weak D match, TRBD2 (5 bases). Germline V gene sequence: CDR1 MNHEY, CDR2 SVGAGI. V lost 6 bases and J lost 1, with 13 bases in between. The CDR3 covers 14 residues. The CDR3 DNA follows: TGTGCCAGCAGCCCAGGAGGAGCGTCCTACGAGCAGTACTTC. This gives the protein CASSPGGASYEQYF.

The chain employs TRBV7-2 and TRBJ2-2; D ambiguous. The CDR3 runs 14 residues. Germline loops: CDR1 SGHTA, CDR2 FQGNSA. The ends were cut back, 5 bases at V and 4 bases at J, with 11 bases in the middle. CDR3 residues: CASSPLRLTGELFF. The DNA of the CDR3 is TGTGCCAGCAGCCCCCTGAGACTCACCGGGGAGCTGTTTTTT.

The chain carries TRBV7-9 and TRBJ1-2, with 9 bases identical to TRBD1. Germline V gene lookup returns CDR1 SEHNR and CDR2 FQNEAQ (reference sequence). This CDR3 spans 15 amino acids. With V trimmed by 5 bases and J by 0 bases, 4 bases remained unmatched. The CDR3 bases are TGTGCCAGCAGCGCCGGGACAGGGTCTAACTATGGCTACACCTTC. It codes for CASSAGTGSNYGYTF.

V and J are TRBV27 and TRBJ2-1; the match to TRBD2 covers 9 bases. The CDR3 is 15 amino acids. Germline CDR1 MNHEY, CDR2 SMNVEV (reference sequence). The V segment lost 3 bases and the J segment 9 bases; nucleotides outside the gene matches: 9. The CDR3 region has the DNA TGTGCCAGCAGTTTTCTCGCTAGCGGGGTTCGTGAGCAGTTCTTC. This gives the protein CASSFLASGVREQFF.

The chain combines TRBV6-5 with TRBJ1-2; 7 bases map to TRBD1. Germline trimming cut 0 bases from V and 7 bases from J; bases unmatched to any gene: 2. Germline V CDR1 and CDR2: MNHEY, SVGAGI. The CDR3 has 13 amino acids. CDR3 DNA: TGTGCCAGCAGTTACTCGAGGGACAGTGGCTACACCTTC. Protein sequence: CASSYSRDSGYTF.

The chain recombines TRBV7-6 with TRBJ2-1; 7 bases line up with TRBD2. V trimming: 5 bases; J trimming: 7 bases; junction bases outside the gene matches: 2. CDR3 length: 12 amino acids. Germline CDR1 reads SGHVS; CDR2 reads FNYEAQ. The CDR3 sequence is CASSGEGNEQFF. For the CDR3, the DNA is TGTGCCAGCAGCGGGGAGGGAAATGAGCAGTTCTTC.

Notes on this clone: At one of its ends the junction is not consistent with the germline gene, which may arise from a read error. The genes are TRBV10-3 and TRBJ2-1; D is perhaps TRBD1 (6 bases). The V gene's germline CDR1 is ENHRY and CDR2 SYGVKD. This CDR3 is 13 amino acids long. Here the CDR3 reads CATASSQQGGWIF. CDR3 DNA: TGTGCCACCGCCTCCTCCCAACAGGGCGGGTGGATCTTC.

This chain links TRBV14 with TRBJ1-1; tentative D call: TRBD1 (5 bases). The germline V and J ends were trimmed by 0 bases and 1 base, with 12 bases remaining between them. The germline CDR1 and CDR2 sequences are SGHDN and FVKESK. The CDR3 contains 16 residues. CDR3 sequence: CASSQDPGYGNTEAFF. CDR3 nucleotide sequence: TGTGCCAGCAGCCAAGACCCAGGGTACGGGAACACTGAAGCTTTCTTT.

The chain employs TRBV12-3 or TRBV12-4 and TRBJ1-2; 7 bases agree with TRBD1. V trimming: 5 bases; J trimming: 12 bases; junction bases outside the gene matches: 12. CDR3 length: 13 residues. CDR3 sequence (DNA): TGTGCCAGCAGTGCGGGACAGTACCGGGGTCACACCTTC. Translated, it gives CASSAGQYRGHTF.

The chain uses TRBV5-1 and TRBJ1-1; the match to TRBD1 covers 8 bases. CDR1 and CDR2 (germline): SGHRS, YFSETQ. V dropped 4 bases and J dropped 4; count of bases not matched to a gene: 6. The CDR3 consists of 14 residues. The CDR3 DNA reads as TGCGCCAGCAGCCCCTTTACAGGGGGCACTGAAGCTTTCTTT. Translated, it gives CASSPFTGGTEAFF.

The rearrangement links TRBV2 to TRBJ1-2; TRBD1 matches 9 bases. V lost 6 bases, J lost 8 bases, and 22 bases stayed unmatched. The germline gives CDR1 SNHLY, CDR2 FYNNEI. The CDR3 totals 18 residues. CDR3 DNA sequence: TGTGCCAGCAGAATTTCTCCTCCCGGGACAGGGATTTTGCGGGGCTACACCTTC. This gives the protein CASRISPPGTGILRGYTF.

This chain uses TRBV6-2 or TRBV6-3 with TRBJ1-5; maybe TRBD1 (6 bases). CDR3 size: 16 residues. The germline CDR1 and CDR2 sequences are MNHEY and SVGEGT. Deletions cut 2 bases from V and 5 bases from J, with 16 bases between. As DNA, the CDR3 is TGTGCCAGCAGTTACCTTTCCCAGGGGCTGCATCAGCCCCAGCATTTT. Translating gives CASSYLSQGLHQPQHF.

This chain links TRBV18 with TRBJ2-4; no clear D gene. Germline-derived CDR1 and CDR2 are KGHSH and LQKENI. Deletions cut 8 bases from V and 0 bases from J, with 14 bases between. This CDR3 has 15 amino acids. DNA of the CDR3: TGTGCCAGCGCGGCTAACCCTCTAGCCAAAAACATTCAGTACTTC. Its protein is CASAANPLAKNIQYF.

This chain uses TRBV7-2 with TRBJ2-1; the D is unclear. The CDR3 contains 13 residues. Germline CDR1 SGHTA, CDR2 FQGNSA. Trimming took 5 bases from V and 7 from J, leaving 12 bases between them. For the CDR3, the DNA is TGTGCCAGCAGCGATGAGGCCCCTAATGAGCAGTTCTTC. Translated: CASSDEAPNEQFF.

The CDR3 DNA sequence: TGTGCCAGCAGCTTATGGGCAGTCACAGATACGCAGTATTTT. Protein product: CASSLWAVTDTQYF. The chain couples TRBV7-9 to TRBJ2-3; D call uncertain. Trimming removed 2 bases from V and 2 bases from J, with 8 bases in between. Germline V gene lookup returns CDR1 SEHNR and CDR2 FQNEAQ (reference sequence). The CDR3 runs 14 residues.

CDR3 residues: CASRMGQGPYGYTF. DNA for the CDR3: TGTGCCAGCAGAATGGGACAGGGACCCTATGGCTACACCTTC. This sequence joins TRBV7-2 and TRBJ1-2; 9 nucleotides line up with TRBD1. Germline V gives CDR1 SGHTA, CDR2 FQGNSA. CDR3 length equals 14 residues. V was pared by 6 bases and J by 4 bases, with 6 bases of the junction left unmatched. The full variable domain, with the rest looked up from reference TRBV7-2 and TRBJ1-2, is GAGVSQSPSNKVTEKGKDVELRCDPISGHTALYWYRQSLGQGLEFLIYFQGNSAPDKSGLPSDRFSAERTGGSVSTLTIQRTQQEDSAVYLCASRMGQGPYGYTFGSGTRLTVV.

The rearrangement uses TRBV2 and TRBJ1-1; D gene ambiguous. Trimming removed 7 bases from V and 1 base from J, with 10 bases in between. The CDR3 loop spans 13 amino acids. Germline CDR1 reads SNHLY; CDR2 reads FYNNEI. DNA for the CDR3: TGTGCCAGCAATATTGGGCAGAACACTGAAGCTTTCTTT. It specifies CASNIGQNTEAFF. Drawing the rest from reference TRBV2 and TRBJ1-1, the complete variable domain is EPEVTQTPSHQVTQMGQEVILRCVPISNHLYFYWYRQILGQKVEFLVSFYNNEISEKSEIFDDQFSVERPDGSNFTLKIRSTKLEDSAMYFCASNIGQNTEAFFGQGTRLTVV.